This TCR beta chain is drawn from a study of T cell repertoires in cytomegalovirus infection. On the study more broadly: From public TCR beta signatures came an indication of both CMV infection and matching HLA type.

The CDR3 totals 14 residues. The ends lost 5 bases at V and 2 bases at J; junction bases unmatched: 4. The germline CDR1 and CDR2 sequences are MNHEY and SVGAGI. Study conclusions and caveats: Carriage of CMV together with the relevant HLA was identifiable through cumulative public TCR beta family frequency. CMV-specific TCR beta clonotypes restricted by HLA-C dominated the ex vivo response.

TCRdb used MiXCR to reprocess the reads, holding one entry per CDR3 protein. The sample lists 490,000 or so distinct CDR3 sequences, about 11% occurring once. This clonotype has ten or more counts. What it binds is not known. The sequence was obtained from a human donor in good health (CMV status not recorded). Some clones in this sample may be carry-over from other donors' samples. The rearrangement uses TRBV6-5 and TRBJ1-2; 8 bases align to TRBD1. The sequenced sample consisted of PBMCs. The CDR3 DNA reads TGTGCCAGCAGTCGGACAGGGACCAACTATGGCTACACCTTC. Residues: CASSRTGTNYGYTF.